The 23 T cell receptor beta chains below were found in one sample sequenced in a study of T cells of healthy individuals (dated by TCRdb to the late 2010s). The library was generated by 5' RACE. For sequencing, an Illumina MiSeq was employed. TCRdb trimmed public reads at Q25 via fastp, called clones via MiXCR and kept in-frame beta chains. Entries that share a CDR3 protein sequence are merged under the most common genes and DNA. The sample has tens of thousands of distinct CDR3 sequences on record, roughly 5% of them singletons. The top ten clones comprise around 8% of the sample. These receptors were collected from a female donor in good health.

To note about this clonotype: One junction end does not reproduce the germline sequence, and a read error may be involved. J is TRBJ2-7 and V is TRBV29-1, with TRBD2 matching over 10 bases. The CDR3 spans 15 residues. Germline loops: CDR1 SQVTM, CDR2 ANQGSEA. The CDR3 here is CSVEGTSESSYEQYF. The CDR3 DNA reads TGCAGCGTAGAAGGGACTAGCGAGAGCTCCTACGAGCAGTACTTC.

The chain joins TRBV19 to TRBJ1-5, with TRBD1 matching 8 bases. The CDR3 is 14 amino acids. Trimming took 7 bases from V and 2 from J; bases not matched to a gene: 4. CDR1 and CDR2 (germline): LNHDA, SQIVND (reference sequence). CDR3 sequence: CASTDRGRNQPQHF. The CDR3 nucleotides are TGTGCCAGTACCGACAGGGGACGCAATCAGCCCCAGCATTTT.

This clonotype was counted ten times or more. The V call is TRBV6-2 or TRBV6-3, the J call TRBJ1-5; no reliable D call. Germline values: CDR1 MNHEY, CDR2 SVGEGT. The CDR3 consists of 16 residues. V was cut by 2 bases and J by 2 bases, with 13 bases left in between. The CDR3 sequence is CASSYRTLGRNQPQHF. CDR3 nucleotides: TGTGCCAGCAGTTACAGGACTTTAGGCCGCAATCAGCCCCAGCATTTT.

This clonotype was recorded many times. The V and J genes are TRBV11-2 and TRBJ2-7; D is unclear. The germline gives CDR1 SGHAT, CDR2 FQNNGV. CDR3 length: 15 residues. Deletions cut 5 bases from V and 0 bases from J, with 14 bases between. The CDR3 loop is CASSPDWRSSYEQYF. The CDR3 nucleotides read TGTGCCAGCAGCCCTGACTGGCGGAGCTCCTACGAGCAGTACTTC.

This clonotype was picked up many times. The chain recombines TRBV28 with TRBJ1-3, with D perhaps matching TRBD1 (5 bases). Germline CDR1 and CDR2: MDHEN and SYDVKM. V was pared by 2 bases and J by 4 bases, with 12 bases between. There are 15 residues in the CDR3. The CDR3 region has the DNA TGTGCCAGCAGTTTAGCAGGGATCACAGGAAACACCATATATTTT. Translated, it gives CASSLAGITGNTIYF.

This clonotype showed up many times. The J gene is TRBJ1-2, the V gene TRBV3-1; 8 nucleotides agree with TRBD1. Germline V gene sequence: CDR1 LGHDT, CDR2 YNNKEL (reference sequence). CDR3 length equals 15 residues. With 4 bases clipped from V and 0 bases from J, the junction kept 4 bases outside the gene matches. CDR3 region: CASSRATGANYGYTF. CDR3 DNA sequence: TGTGCCAGCAGCCGGGCGACAGGGGCTAACTATGGCTACACCTTC.

This clonotype was observed at least ten times. The V gene is TRBV7-2, the J gene TRBJ2-3; TRBD2 might be the D (6 bases). Germline V lookup: CDR1 SGHTA, CDR2 FQGNSA. This CDR3 spans 15 amino acids. Trimming removed 10 bases at V and 3 bases at J, with 20 bases between. The CDR3 reads CAIALLSAGTDTQYF. Written as DNA, the CDR3 is TGTGCCATAGCGTTGTTGAGCGCGGGGACAGATACGCAGTATTTT.

This clonotype has just a few counts. The rearrangement links TRBV4-1 to TRBJ2-7, with TRBD2 as a possible D gene (5 bases). V gave up 5 bases and J gave up 3 bases, with 8 bases separating them. Germline V CDR1 and CDR2: MGHRA, YSYEKL. The CDR3 is 12 residues long. This CDR3 is CASSGGSYEQYF. The DNA of the CDR3 is TGCGCCAGCAGCGGAGGCAGCTACGAGCAGTACTTC.

This clonotype occurred many times. The CDR3 protein is CASSLSQSTDTQYF. The CDR3 nucleotides are TGCGCCAGCAGCTTGAGTCAGAGCACAGATACGCAGTATTTT. V and J are TRBV5-1 and TRBJ2-3; no firm D call. CDR1 SGHRS and CDR2 YFSETQ come from the germline V gene. The CDR3 runs 14 residues. Deletions cut 1 base from V and 0 bases from J, with 6 bases between. The whole variable domain, remainder taken from reference TRBV5-1 and TRBJ2-3, is KAGVTQTPRYLIKTRGQQVTLSCSPISGHRSVSWYQQTPGQGLQFLFEYFSETQRNKGNFPGRFSGRQFSNSRSEMNVSTLELGDSALYLCASSLSQSTDTQYFGPGTRLTVL.

The table lists this clonotype with many counts. V usage is TRBV4-3 and J usage is TRBJ2-3; TRBD2 aligns across 9 bases. Germline V lookup: CDR1 LGHNA, CDR2 YSLEER. This CDR3 contains 17 residues. Unmatched junction bases numbered 8, after V lost 0 bases and J lost 4 bases. The CDR3 spells CASSQDRNSGSSDTQYF. Written as DNA, the CDR3 is TGCGCCAGCAGCCAAGATAGGAATAGCGGGAGCTCAGATACGCAGTATTTT.

The chain uses TRBV11-2 and TRBJ2-1; no reliable D call. The V gene's germline CDR1 is SGHAT and CDR2 FQNNGV. Trimming shortened V by 2 bases and J by 8 bases, and 7 bases separated the two germline ends. This CDR3 is built from 12 residues. The CDR3 bases are TGTGCCAGCAGCTTACTAGTCTATGAGCAGTTCTTC. Amino acid sequence: CASSLLVYEQFF.

CDR3 bases: TGTGCCAGCAGCCAATCGGGAACGCCTGAAGCTTTCTTT. Encoded protein: CASSQSGTPEAFF. The rearrangement joins TRBV3-1 to TRBJ1-1; D uncertain. The V and J ends lost 2 bases and 6 bases respectively, with 10 bases between them. The CDR3 runs 13 residues. Germline CDR1 reads LGHDT; CDR2 reads YNNKEL (reference sequence).

In this sample, this clonotype turned up a few times. CDR3 DNA: TGTGCCAGCAGGGCTAAGGGGGGCCCGGCGGCCAATGAGCAGTTCTTC. Translated, it gives CASRAKGGPAANEQFF. J is TRBJ2-1 and V is TRBV3-1; D tentatively fits TRBD1 or TRBD2 (6 bases each). With 6 bases removed from V and 6 bases from J, the gap between germline ends came to 21 bases. CDR3 size: 16 residues. Germline CDR1 reads LGHDT; CDR2 reads YNNKEL (reference sequence).

In its sample, this clonotype was seen many times. The J gene is TRBJ2-6, the V gene TRBV6-5; no clear D gene. Trimming took off 6 bases at V and 2 bases at J, with 11 bases between the two ends. From germline, CDR1 is MNHEY and CDR2 SVGAGI. The CDR3 has 15 residues. CDR3 sequence: CASRLEPAGANVLTF. The CDR3 DNA reads TGTGCCAGCAGGCTAGAACCCGCTGGGGCCAACGTCCTGACTTTC.

This clonotype has ten or more counts. The chain links TRBV21-1 to TRBJ2-5; TRBD1, the table's D call, lacks a check against the DNA. TRBV21-1 is noted as a pseudogene. The CDR3 is 15 amino acids. CDR3 sequence: CASHQGQGGQETQYF. CDR3 bases: TGTGCCAGTCACCAGGGACAGGGAGGACAAGAGACCCAGTACTTC.

At least ten counts were recorded for this clonotype. V is TRBV4-3 and J is TRBJ1-1; D possibly corresponds to TRBD1 (6 bases). CDR1 is LGHNA and CDR2 is YSLEER in the germline V gene. CDR3 length: 15 amino acids. The ends were cut back, 0 bases at V and 4 bases at J, with 12 bases in the middle. This CDR3 reads CASSQEQGLRTEAFF. DNA for the CDR3: TGCGCCAGCAGCCAAGAACAGGGCCTCCGCACTGAAGCTTTCTTT.

Many counts were recorded for this clonotype. CDR3 protein: CASSYSGNGDNEQFF. The CDR3 DNA reads as TGTGCCAGCAGTTATAGCGGGAATGGGGACAATGAGCAGTTCTTC. V usage is TRBV12-3 or TRBV12-4 and J usage is TRBJ2-1; 8 bases map to TRBD2. V dropped 4 bases and J dropped 5; count of bases not matched to a gene: 7. The CDR3 spans 15 residues.

This clonotype has at least ten counts. The gene calls are TRBV5-1 and TRBJ2-3, with 12 bases identical to TRBD2. Per the germline V gene, CDR1 is SGHRS and CDR2 is YFSETQ. V dropped 4 bases and J dropped 2; count of bases not matched to a gene: 5. This CDR3 region has 16 residues. The CDR3 is CASSQRTSGITDTQYF. For the CDR3, the DNA is TGCGCCAGCAGCCAAAGGACTAGCGGGATCACAGATACGCAGTATTTT.

The rearrangement uses TRBV19 and TRBJ2-7; the match to TRBD1 covers 12 bases. CDR1 LNHDA and CDR2 SQIVND come from the germline V gene (reference sequence). CDR3 size: 14 residues. Trimming cost V 7 bases and J 6 bases; bases outside gene matches: 7. The CDR3 nucleotides are TGTGCCAGTACCCCGGGGACAGGGGGCGCCGAGCAGTACTTC. This translates into CASTPGTGGAEQYF. The entire variable domain, with the rest obtained from reference TRBV19 and TRBJ2-7, is as follows: DGGITQSPKYLFRKEGQNVTLSCEQNLNHDAMYWYRQDPGQGLRLIYYSQIVNDFQKGDIAEGYSVSREKKESFPLTVTSAQKNPTAFYLCASTPGTGGAEQYFGPGTRLTVT.

This clonotype occurred many times. The chain combines TRBV6-4 with TRBJ2-1; 8 nucleotides align to TRBD2. CDR3 length: 14 amino acids. Losses at the gene ends were 4 bases for V and 12 bases for J; bases not matched to a gene: 11. Germline assignment: CDR1 MRHNA and CDR2 SNTAGT. The CDR3: CASSAQSGSWVQFF. CDR3 in DNA: TGTGCCAGCAGTGCGCAGAGCGGGAGCTGGGTGCAGTTCTTC.

This clonotype showed up many times. This sequence joins TRBV6-1 and TRBJ2-7, with D maybe TRBD2 (7 bases). There are 15 residues in the CDR3. Per the germline V gene, CDR1 is MNHNS and CDR2 is SASEGT. Trimming pared 1 base from V and 0 bases from J, leaving 10 bases between. CDR3 loop: CASSEGGGPSYEQYF. Here the CDR3 DNA reads TGTGCCAGCAGTGAAGGGGGGGGCCCCTCCTACGAGCAGTACTTC.

A few counts support this clonotype. This chain links TRBV7-2 with TRBJ2-1; 11 bases agree with TRBD2. V dropped 1 base and J dropped 6; count of bases not matched to a gene: 5. The CDR3 is 16 amino acids. Germline V gene data show CDR1 as SGHTA and CDR2 as FQGNSA. This chain's CDR3 is CASSLETSGSANEQFF. CDR3 nucleotides: TGTGCCAGCAGCTTAGAAACTAGCGGGAGTGCCAATGAGCAGTTCTTC.

This clonotype showed up many times. The chain links TRBV30 to TRBJ1-2, with D possibly TRBD1 on 5 matching bases. From germline, CDR1 is GTSNPN and CDR2 SVGIG (reference sequence). The CDR3 has 12 amino acids. The ends were cut back, 2 bases at V and 4 bases at J, with 8 bases in the middle. CDR3 sequence: CAWSTGSYGYTF. The CDR3 DNA reads TGTGCCTGGAGTACAGGCTCCTATGGCTACACCTTC.